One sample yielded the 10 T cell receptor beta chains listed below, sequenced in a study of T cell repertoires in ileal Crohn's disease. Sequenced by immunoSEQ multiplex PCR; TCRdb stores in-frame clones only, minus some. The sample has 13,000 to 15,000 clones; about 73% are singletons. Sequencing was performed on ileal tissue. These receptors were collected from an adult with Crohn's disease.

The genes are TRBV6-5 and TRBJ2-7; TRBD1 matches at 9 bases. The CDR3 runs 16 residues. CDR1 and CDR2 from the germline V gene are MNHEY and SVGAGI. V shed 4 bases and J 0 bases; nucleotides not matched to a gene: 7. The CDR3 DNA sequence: TGTGCCAGCAGTTCCCACGGGACAGGGCCCTCCTACGAGCAGTACTTC. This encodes CASSSHGTGPSYEQYF.

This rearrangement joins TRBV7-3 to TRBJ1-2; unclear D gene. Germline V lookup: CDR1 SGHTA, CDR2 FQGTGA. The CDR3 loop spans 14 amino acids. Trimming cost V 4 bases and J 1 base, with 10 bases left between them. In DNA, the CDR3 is TGTGCCAGCAGCTCCCAGGCTATTAACTATGGCTACACCTTC. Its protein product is CASSSQAINYGYTF. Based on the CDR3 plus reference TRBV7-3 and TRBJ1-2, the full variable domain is GAGVSQTPSNKVTEKGKYVELRCDPISGHTALYWYRQSLGQGPEFLIYFQGTGAADDSGLPNDRFFAVRPEGSVSTLKIQRTERGDSAVYLCASSSQAINYGYTFGSGTRLTVV.

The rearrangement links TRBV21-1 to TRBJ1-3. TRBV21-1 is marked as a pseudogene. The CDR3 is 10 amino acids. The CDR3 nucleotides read TGTGCCAGCAGCACAAACACCATATATTTT. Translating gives CASSTNTIYF.

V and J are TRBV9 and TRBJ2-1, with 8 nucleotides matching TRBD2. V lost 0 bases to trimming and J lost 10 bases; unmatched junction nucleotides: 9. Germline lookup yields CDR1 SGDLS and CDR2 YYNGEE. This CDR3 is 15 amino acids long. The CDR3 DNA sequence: TGTGCCAGCAGCGTAGCGGGAGGGGCCCTTTCCGAGCAGTTCTTC. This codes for CASSVAGGALSEQFF.

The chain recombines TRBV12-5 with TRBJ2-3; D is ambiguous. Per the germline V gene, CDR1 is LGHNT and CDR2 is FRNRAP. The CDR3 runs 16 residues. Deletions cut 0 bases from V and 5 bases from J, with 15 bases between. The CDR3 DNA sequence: TGTGCTAGTGGTTTGGTACTGTGGGAAGGAAGAGATACGCAGTATTTT. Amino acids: CASGLVLWEGRDTQYF.

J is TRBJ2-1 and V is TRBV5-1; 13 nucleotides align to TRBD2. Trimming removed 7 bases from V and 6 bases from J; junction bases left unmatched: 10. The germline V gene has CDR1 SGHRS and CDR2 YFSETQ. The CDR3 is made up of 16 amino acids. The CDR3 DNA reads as TGCGCCAGCGTAAAAACCGGGACTAGCGGGGCCAATGAGCAGTTCTTC. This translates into CASVKTGTSGANEQFF.

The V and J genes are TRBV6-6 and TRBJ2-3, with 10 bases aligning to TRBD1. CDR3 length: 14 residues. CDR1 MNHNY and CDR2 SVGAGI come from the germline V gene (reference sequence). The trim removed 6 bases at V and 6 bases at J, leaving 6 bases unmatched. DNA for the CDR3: TGTGCCAGCAGCCCGGGACAGGGGTATGATACGCAGTATTTT. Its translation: CASSPGQGYDTQYF.

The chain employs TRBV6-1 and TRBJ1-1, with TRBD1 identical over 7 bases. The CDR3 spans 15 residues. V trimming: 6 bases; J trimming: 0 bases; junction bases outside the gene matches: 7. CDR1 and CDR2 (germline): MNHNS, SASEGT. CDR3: CASRDRATLNTEAFF. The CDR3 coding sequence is TGTGCCAGCAGAGACAGGGCGACCCTGAACACTGAAGCTTTCTTT.

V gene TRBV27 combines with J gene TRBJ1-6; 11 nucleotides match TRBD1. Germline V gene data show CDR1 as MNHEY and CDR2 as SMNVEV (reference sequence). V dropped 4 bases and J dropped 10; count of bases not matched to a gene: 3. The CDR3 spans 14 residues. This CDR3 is CASSWDRGISPLHF. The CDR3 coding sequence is TGTGCCAGCAGTTGGGACAGGGGGATATCACCCCTCCACTTT.

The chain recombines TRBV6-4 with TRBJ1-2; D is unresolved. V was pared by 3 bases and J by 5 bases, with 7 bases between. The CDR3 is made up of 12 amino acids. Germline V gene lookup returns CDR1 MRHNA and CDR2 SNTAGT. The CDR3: CASSEGGYGYTF. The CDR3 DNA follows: TGTGCCAGCAGTGAAGGAGGTTATGGCTACACCTTC.